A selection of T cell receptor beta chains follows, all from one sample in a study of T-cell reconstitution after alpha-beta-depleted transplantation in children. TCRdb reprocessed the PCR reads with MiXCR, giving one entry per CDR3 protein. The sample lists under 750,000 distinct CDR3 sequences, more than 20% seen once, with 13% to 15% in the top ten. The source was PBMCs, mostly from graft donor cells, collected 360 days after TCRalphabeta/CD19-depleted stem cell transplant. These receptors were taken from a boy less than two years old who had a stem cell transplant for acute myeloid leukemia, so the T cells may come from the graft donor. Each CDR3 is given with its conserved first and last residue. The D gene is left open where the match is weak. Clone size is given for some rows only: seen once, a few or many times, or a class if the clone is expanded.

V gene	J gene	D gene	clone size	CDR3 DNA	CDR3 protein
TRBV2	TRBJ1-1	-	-	TGTGCCAGCCTGGCCTCGAACACTGAAGCTTTCTTT	CASLASNTEAFF
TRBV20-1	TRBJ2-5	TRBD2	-	TGCAGTGCTAGGGCGATAGCGGGGAGGCAAGAGACCCAGTACTTC	CSARAIAGRQETQYF
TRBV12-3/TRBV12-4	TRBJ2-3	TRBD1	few	TGTGCCAGCAGTTTTAAAACAGGGGTTGTTAGCACAGATACGCAGTATTTT	CASSFKTGVVSTDTQYF
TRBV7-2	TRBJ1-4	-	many	TGTGCCAGCAGCCGATGGGCTGGTGAAAAACTGTTTTTT	CASSRWAGEKLFF
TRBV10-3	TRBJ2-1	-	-	TGTGCCATCAGTGAGCCCGACAGATCCTACAATGAGCAGTTCTTC	CAISEPDRSYNEQFF
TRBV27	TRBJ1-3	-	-	TGTGCCAGCAGTTCCTCCTCTGGAAACACCATATATTTT	CASSSSSGNTIYF
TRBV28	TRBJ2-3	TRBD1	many	TGTGCCAGCAGTCGGGACAGGGACACAGATACGCAGTATTTT	CASSRDRDTDTQYF
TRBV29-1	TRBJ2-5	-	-	TGCAGCGTAAGCCCGACGGCACAAGAGACCCAGTACTTC	CSVSPTAQETQYF
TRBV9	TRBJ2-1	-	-	TGTGCCAGCAGCGGGGGACTGGAGCAGTTCTTC	CASSGGLEQFF
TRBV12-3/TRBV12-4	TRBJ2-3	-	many	TGTGCCAGCAGCCAAGGGGTCACGCAGTATTTT	CASSQGVTQYF
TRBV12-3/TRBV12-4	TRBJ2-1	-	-	TGTGCCAGCAGCCCCTTCCCCAGCTCCTACAATGAGCAGTTCTTC	CASSPFPSSYNEQFF
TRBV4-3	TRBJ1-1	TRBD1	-	TGCGCCAGCCGACTGGGACAGGAGAACACTGAAGCTTTCTTT	CASRLGQENTEAFF
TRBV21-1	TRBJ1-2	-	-	TGTGCCAGCAGCAAAGCCGGGGCTGGCGATCAGAACTATGGCTACACCTTC	CASSKAGAGDQNYGYTF
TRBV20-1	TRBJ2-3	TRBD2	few	TGCAGTGCGGAGAGCGATAGGACTAGCGGGGGGTTCATGGATACGCAGTATTTT	CSAESDRTSGGFMDTQYF
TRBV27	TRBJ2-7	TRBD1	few	TGTGCCAGCAGTCTGGGACAGACGCTCTACGAGCAGTACTTC	CASSLGQTLYEQYF
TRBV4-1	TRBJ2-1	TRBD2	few	TGCGCCAGCAGCCCTGGACTAGCGGGGGGCTCAACCTACAATGAGCAGTTCTTC	CASSPGLAGGSTYNEQFF
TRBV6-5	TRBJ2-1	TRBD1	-	TGTGCCAGCAGTTACTTAGGACAGGGTCTTGTGAATGAGCAGTTCTTC	CASSYLGQGLVNEQFF
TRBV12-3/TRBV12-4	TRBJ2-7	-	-	TGTGCCAGCACCCTCATTGGGGTATCGGAGCAGTACTTC	CASTLIGVSEQYF
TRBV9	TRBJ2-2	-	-	TGTGCCAGCAGCGACATGTACACCGGGGAGCTGTTTTTT	CASSDMYTGELFF
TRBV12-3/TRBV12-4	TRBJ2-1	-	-	TGTGCCAGCAGTTTAGTCACAGGCTCCCATGAGCAGTTCTTC	CASSLVTGSHEQFF
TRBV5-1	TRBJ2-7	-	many	TGCGCCAGCAGCTTGGTATGGGGGGAGGACGAGCAGTACTTC	CASSLVWGEDEQYF
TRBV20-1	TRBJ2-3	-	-	TGCAGTGCTAGAGATCCGTTCCAGGGGGGGCTAGATACGCAGTATTTT	CSARDPFQGGLDTQYF
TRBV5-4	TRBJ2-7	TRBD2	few	TGTGCCAGCAGCCCTGGACTAGCGGGGGGCGGGAACGAGCAGTACTTC	CASSPGLAGGGNEQYF
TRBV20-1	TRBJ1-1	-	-	TGCAGTGCTCTTAGGGGGGTACGAAGGACTGAAGCTTTCTTT	CSALRGVRRTEAFF
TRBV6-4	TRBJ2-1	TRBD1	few	TGTGCCAGCAGTCGCGGGACAGGGACCTACAATGAGCAGTTCTTC	CASSRGTGTYNEQFF
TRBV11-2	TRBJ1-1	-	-	TGTGCCAGCAGCGCCGACAGGCTCGACACTGAAGCTTTCTTT	CASSADRLDTEAFF
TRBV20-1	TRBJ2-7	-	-	TGCAGTGCCCAGGGGAACGAGCAGTACTTC	CSAQGNEQYF
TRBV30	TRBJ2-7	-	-	TGTGCCTGGAGTGGGAGAAGGGGGGCCTACGAGCAGTACTTC	CAWSGRRGAYEQYF
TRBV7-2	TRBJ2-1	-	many	TGTGCCAGCAGCTACGGGGATCACAATGAGCAGTTCTTC	CASSYGDHNEQFF
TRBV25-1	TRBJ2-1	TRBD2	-	TGTGCCAGCAGTGGAAACGGGGGGGCGGATGAGCAGTTCTTC	CASSGNGGADEQFF
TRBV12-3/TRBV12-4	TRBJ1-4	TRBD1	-	TGTGCCAGCGATCAGGACAGGGTCAATGAAAAACTGTTTTTT	CASDQDRVNEKLFF
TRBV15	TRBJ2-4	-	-	TGTGCCACCAGCAGAGATTTAGGCGTACACATAGCCAAAAACATTCAGTACTTC	CATSRDLGVHIAKNIQYF
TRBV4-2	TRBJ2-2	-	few	TGTGCCAGCAGCCAGGCCTTGGTGGAGGGGCCGGCCGGGGAGCTGTTTTTT	CASSQALVEGPAGELFF
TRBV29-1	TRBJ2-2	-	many	TGCAGCGTTGCGGGTCTCGGGGAGCTGTTTTTT	CSVAGLGELFF
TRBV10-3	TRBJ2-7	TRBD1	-	TGTGCCATCAGTGAGAAGGACAGGGTAACCTCCTACGAGCAGTACTTC	CAISEKDRVTSYEQYF
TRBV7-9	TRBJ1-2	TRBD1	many	TGTGCCAGCAGCCCCCCGGGACAGCACTATGGCTACACCTTC	CASSPPGQHYGYTF
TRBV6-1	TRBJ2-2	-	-	TGTGCCAGCAGTCTTCAACCACAGGGCACGGCCGGGGAGCTGTTTTTT	CASSLQPQGTAGELFF
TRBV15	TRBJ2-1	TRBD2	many	TGTGCCACCAGCAGTTCTAGCGGGAATGAGCAGTTCTTC	CATSSSSGNEQFF
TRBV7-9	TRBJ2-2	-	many	TGTGCCAGCAGCTTCCGAACCGGGGAGCTGTTTTTT	CASSFRTGELFF
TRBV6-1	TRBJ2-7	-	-	TGTGCCAGCTTTGGTCTGTCAGGGATCTCCTACGAGCAGTACTTC	CASFGLSGISYEQYF
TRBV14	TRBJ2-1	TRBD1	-	TGTGCCAGCAGCCAGACAGGGAGCTGGATCAATGAGCAGTTCTTC	CASSQTGSWINEQFF
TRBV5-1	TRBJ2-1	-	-	TGCGCCAGCAGCTTAGCTAGTCAATTCGATGAGCAGTTCTTC	CASSLASQFDEQFF
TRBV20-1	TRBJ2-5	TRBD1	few	TGCAGTGCTGAAGACAGGGGGCAAGAGACCCAGTACTTC	CSAEDRGQETQYF